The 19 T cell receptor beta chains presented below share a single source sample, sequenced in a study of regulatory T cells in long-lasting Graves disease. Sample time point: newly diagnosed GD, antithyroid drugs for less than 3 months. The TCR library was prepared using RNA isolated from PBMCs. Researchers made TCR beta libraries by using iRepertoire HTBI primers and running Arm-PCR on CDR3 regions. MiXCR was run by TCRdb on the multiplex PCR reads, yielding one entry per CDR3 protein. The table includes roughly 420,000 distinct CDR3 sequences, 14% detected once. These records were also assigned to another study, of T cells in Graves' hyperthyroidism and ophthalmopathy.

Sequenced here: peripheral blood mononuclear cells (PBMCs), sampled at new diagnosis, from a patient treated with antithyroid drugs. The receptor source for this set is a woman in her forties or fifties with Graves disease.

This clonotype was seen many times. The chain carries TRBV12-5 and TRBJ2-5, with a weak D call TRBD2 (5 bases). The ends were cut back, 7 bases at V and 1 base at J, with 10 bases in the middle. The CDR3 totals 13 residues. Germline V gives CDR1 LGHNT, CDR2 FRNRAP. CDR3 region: CASDGGIQETQYF. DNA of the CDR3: TGTGCTAGTGATGGAGGTATCCAAGAGACCCAGTACTTC.

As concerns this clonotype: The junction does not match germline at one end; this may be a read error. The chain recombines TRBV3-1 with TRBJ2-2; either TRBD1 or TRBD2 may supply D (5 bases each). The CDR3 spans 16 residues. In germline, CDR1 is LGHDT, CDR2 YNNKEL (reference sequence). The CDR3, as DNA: TGTGTCAGCACCCACAGGACCCTGATGAACACCGGGGAGCTGCTTTTT. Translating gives CVSTHRTLMNTGELLF.

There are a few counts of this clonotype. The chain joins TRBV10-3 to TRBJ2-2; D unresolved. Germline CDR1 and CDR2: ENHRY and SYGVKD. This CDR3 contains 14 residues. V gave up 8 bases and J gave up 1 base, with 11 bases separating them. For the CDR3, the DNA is TGTGCCATCCGCTTAGCTGAGAACACCGGGGAGCTGTTTTTT. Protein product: CAIRLAENTGELFF.

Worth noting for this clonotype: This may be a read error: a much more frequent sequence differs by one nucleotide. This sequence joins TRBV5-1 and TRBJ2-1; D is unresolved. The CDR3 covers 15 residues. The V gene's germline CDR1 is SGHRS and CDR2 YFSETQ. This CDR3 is CASGLERAHYNEQFF. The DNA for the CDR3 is TGCGCCAGCGGCTTGGAACGGGCCCACTACAATGAGCAGTTCTTC.

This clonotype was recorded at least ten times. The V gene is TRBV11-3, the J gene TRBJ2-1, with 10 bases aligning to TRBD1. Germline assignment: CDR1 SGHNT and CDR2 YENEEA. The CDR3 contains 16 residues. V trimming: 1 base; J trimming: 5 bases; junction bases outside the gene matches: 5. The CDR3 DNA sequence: TGTGCCAGCAGCTTAGGGGGACAGGGGACTCACAATGAGCAGTTCTTC. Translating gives CASSLGGQGTHNEQFF.

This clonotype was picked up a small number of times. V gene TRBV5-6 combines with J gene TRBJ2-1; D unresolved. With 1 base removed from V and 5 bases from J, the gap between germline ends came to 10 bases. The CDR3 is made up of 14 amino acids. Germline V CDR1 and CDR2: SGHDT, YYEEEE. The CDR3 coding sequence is TGTGCCAGCAGCTTGCAGCCTACTAACAATGAGCAGTTCTTC. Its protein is CASSLQPTNNEQFF.

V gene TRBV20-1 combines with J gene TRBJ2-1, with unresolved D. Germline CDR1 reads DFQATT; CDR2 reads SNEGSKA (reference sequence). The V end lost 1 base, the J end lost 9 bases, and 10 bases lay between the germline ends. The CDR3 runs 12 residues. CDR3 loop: CSARGGNSEQFF. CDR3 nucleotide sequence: TGCAGTGCTAGAGGTGGAAACAGTGAGCAGTTCTTC.

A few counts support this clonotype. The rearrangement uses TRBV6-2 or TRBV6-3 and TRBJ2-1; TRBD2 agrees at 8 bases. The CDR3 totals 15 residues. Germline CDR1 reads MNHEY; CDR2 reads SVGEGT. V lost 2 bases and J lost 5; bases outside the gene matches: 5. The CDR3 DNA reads TGTGCCAGCAGTTACGCTATAGCGGGAAACAATGAGCAGTTCTTC. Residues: CASSYAIAGNNEQFF.

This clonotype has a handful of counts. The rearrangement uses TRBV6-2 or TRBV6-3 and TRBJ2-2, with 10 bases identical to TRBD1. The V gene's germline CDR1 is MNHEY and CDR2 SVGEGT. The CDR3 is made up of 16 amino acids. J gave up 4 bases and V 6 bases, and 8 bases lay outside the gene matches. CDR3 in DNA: TGTGCCAGCAGCCTATCCTGGACAGGGGGCACCGGGGAGCTGTTTTTT. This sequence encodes CASSLSWTGGTGELFF.

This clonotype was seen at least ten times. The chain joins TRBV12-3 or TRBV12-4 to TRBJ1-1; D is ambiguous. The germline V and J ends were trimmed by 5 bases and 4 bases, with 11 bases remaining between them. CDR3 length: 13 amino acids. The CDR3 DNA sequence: TGTGCCAGCAGTAAAAAAGGTACCACTGAAGCTTTCTTT. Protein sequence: CASSKKGTTEAFF.

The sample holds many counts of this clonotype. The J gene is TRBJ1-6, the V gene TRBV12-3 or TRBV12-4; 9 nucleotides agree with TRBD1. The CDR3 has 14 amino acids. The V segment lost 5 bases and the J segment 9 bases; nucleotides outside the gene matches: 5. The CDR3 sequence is CASSRTGDGSPLHF. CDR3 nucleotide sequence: TGTGCCAGCAGTCGGACAGGGGATGGTTCACCCCTCCACTTT.

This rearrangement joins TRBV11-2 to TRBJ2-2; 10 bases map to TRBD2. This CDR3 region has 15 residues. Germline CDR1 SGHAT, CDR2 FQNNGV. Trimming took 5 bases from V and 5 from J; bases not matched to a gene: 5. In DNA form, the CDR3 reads TGTGCCAGCAGCCATATAGCGGGAGGAACCGGGGAGCTGTTTTTT. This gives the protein CASSHIAGGTGELFF.

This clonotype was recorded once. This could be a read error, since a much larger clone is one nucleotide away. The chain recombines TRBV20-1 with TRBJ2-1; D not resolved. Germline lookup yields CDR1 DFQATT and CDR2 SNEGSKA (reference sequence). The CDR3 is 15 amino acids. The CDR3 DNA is TGCAGTGCTAGAGAACCTACGGCGGTTTTAAATGAGCGGTTCTTC. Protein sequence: CSAREPTAVLNERFF.

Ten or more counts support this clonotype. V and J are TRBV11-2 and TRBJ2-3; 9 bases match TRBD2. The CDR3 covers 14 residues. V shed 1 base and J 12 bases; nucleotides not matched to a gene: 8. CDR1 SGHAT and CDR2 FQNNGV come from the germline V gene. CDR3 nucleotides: TGTGCCAGCAGCTTAGTTCTAGCGGGGAGCGTACAGTATTTT. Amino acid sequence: CASSLVLAGSVQYF.

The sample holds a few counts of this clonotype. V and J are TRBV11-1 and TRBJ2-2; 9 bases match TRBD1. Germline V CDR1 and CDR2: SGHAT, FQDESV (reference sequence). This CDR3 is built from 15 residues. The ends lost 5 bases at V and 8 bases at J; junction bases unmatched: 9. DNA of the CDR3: TGTGCCAGCAGCCCGGGACAGGGTGGTAAAGGGGAGCTGTTTTTT. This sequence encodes CASSPGQGGKGELFF.

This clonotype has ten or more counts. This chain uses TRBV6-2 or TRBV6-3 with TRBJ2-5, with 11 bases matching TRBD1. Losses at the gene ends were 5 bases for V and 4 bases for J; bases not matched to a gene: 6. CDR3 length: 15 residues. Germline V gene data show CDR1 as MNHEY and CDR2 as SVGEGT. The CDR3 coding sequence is TGTGCCAGCAGTGGGAGGACAGGGGGCGGAGAGACCCAGTACTTC. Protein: CASSGRTGGGETQYF.

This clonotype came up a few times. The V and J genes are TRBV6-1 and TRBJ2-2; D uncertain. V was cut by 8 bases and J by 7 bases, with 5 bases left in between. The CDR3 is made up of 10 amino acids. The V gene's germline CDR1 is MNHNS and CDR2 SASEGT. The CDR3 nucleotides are TGTGCCAGCCTCGGCGGGGAGCTGTTTTTT. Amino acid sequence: CASLGGELFF.

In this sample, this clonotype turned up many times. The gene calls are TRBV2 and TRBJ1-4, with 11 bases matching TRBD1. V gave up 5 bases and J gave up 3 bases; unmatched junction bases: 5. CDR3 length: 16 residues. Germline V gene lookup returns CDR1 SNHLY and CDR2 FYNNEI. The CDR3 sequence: CASSWTGGAANEKLFF. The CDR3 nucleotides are TGTGCCAGCAGTTGGACAGGGGGCGCGGCTAATGAAAAACTGTTTTTT.

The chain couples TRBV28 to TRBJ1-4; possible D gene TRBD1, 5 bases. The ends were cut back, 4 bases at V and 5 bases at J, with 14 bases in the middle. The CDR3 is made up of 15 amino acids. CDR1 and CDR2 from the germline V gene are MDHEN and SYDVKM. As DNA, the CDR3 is TGTGCCAGCAGTTCCTCAGGGACGGAAAATGAAAAACTGTTTTTT. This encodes CASSSSGTENEKLFF. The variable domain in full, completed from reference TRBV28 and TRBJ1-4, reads DVKVTQSSRYLVKRTGEKVFLECVQDMDHENMFWYRQDPGLGLRLIYFSYDVKMKEKGDIPEGYSVSREKKERFSLILESASTNQTSMYLCASSSSGTENEKLFFGSGTQLSVL.